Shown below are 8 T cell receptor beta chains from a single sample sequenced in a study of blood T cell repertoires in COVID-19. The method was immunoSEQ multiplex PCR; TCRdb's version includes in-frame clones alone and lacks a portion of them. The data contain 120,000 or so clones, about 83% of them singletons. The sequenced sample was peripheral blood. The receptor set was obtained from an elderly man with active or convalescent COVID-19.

CDR3 nucleotide sequence: TGTGCCAGCAGCTTAGCGCAGGGGGGCAATTCACCCCTCCACTTT. Encoded protein: CASSLAQGGNSPLHF. The rearrangement links TRBV7-2 to TRBJ1-6, with 7 bases that match TRBD1. CDR3 length: 15 amino acids. V was pared by 0 bases and J by 7 bases, with 3 bases of the junction left unmatched. Germline V gene sequence: CDR1 SGHTA, CDR2 FQGNSA.

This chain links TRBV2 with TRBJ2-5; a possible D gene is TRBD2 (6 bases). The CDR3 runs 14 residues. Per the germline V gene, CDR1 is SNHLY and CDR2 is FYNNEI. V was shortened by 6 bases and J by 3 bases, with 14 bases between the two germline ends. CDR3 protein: CASRRDSSEETQYF. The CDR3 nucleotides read TGTGCCAGCAGGAGGGACTCCTCTGAAGAGACCCAGTACTTC. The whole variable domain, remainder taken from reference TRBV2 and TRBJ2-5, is EPEVTQTPSHQVTQMGQEVILRCVPISNHLYFYWYRQILGQKVEFLVSFYNNEISEKSEIFDDQFSVERPDGSNFTLKIRSTKLEDSAMYFCASRRDSSEETQYFGPGTRLLVL.

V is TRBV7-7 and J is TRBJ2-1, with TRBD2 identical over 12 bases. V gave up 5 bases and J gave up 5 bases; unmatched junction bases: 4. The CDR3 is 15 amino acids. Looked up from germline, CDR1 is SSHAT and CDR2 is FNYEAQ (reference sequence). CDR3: CASSAGLAGNNEQFF. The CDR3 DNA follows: TGTGCCAGCAGCGCCGGACTAGCGGGGAACAATGAGCAGTTCTTC.

As DNA, the CDR3 is TGTGCCAGCAGCCGGACAGGGGGTGGCAATCAGCCCCAGCATTTT. It codes for CASSRTGGGNQPQHF. V gene TRBV5-6 combines with J gene TRBJ1-5, with 10 bases fitting TRBD1. There are 15 residues in the CDR3. V shed 4 bases and J 2 bases; nucleotides not matched to a gene: 3. From germline, CDR1 is SGHDT and CDR2 YYEEEE.

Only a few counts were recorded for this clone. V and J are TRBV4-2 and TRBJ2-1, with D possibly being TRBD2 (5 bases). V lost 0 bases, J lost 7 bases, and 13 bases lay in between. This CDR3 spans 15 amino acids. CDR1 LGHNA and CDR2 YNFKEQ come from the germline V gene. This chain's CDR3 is CASSQDRGEGNEQFF. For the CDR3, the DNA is TGTGCCAGCAGCCAAGATCGGGGAGAAGGTAATGAGCAGTTCTTC.

The chain's CDR3 is CASSAPGQGHDEQYF. The DNA of the CDR3 is TGTGCCAGCAGTGCTCCGGGACAGGGGCACGACGAGCAGTACTTC. The chain employs TRBV25-1 and TRBJ2-7; 10 nucleotides line up with TRBD1. The CDR3 covers 15 residues. V was clipped by 4 bases and J by 5 bases; unmatched bases: 8. Germline assignment: CDR1 MGHDK and CDR2 SYGVNS.

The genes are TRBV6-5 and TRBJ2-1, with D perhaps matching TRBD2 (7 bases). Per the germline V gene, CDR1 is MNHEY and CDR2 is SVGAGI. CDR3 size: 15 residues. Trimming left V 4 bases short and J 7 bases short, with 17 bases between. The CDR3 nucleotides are TGTGCCAGCAGTTTCCGGGGGGCCCCAACAAATGAGCAGTTCTTC. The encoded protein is CASSFRGAPTNEQFF.

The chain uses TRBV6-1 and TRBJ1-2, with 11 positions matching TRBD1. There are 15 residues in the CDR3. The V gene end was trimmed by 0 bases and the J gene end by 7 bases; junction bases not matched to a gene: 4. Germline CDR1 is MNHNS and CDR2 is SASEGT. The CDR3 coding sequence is TGTGCCAGCAGTGAAGCCGGACAGGGGGCGGTTGGCTACACCTTC. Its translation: CASSEAGQGAVGYTF.